The next 32 T cell receptor beta chains were all read from a single sample in a study of circulating CD8 cells and anti-PD-1 response in melanoma. Four subsets defined by PD-1 and/or TIGIT were sorted from live CD3+CD8+TCRalphabeta+ cells. Each library started from around 14 ng of total RNA using the QIAseq Immune Repertoire TCR panel. TCRdb ran MiXCR on the reads and lists one entry per CDR3 protein. The sample yields 950 to 1,300 distinct CDR3 sequences, roughly 5.7% seen once. Sequencing used CD8+ T cells from PBMCs, obtained at baseline or after one month of anti-PD-1 therapy (not recorded which). These receptors were collected from a human donor with melanoma.

In this sample, this clonotype is large. This chain uses TRBV23-1 with TRBJ2-7; the D gene is possibly TRBD2 (5 bases). TRBV23-1 is an ORF, and what it does is uncertain. The CDR3 has 13 amino acids. Trimming shortened V by 7 bases and J by 3 bases, and 13 bases separated the two germline ends. The CDR3 protein is CASIPRRFYEQYF. In DNA, the CDR3 is TGCGCCAGCATCCCTCGGAGGTTCTACGAGCAGTACTTC.

To note about this clonotype: One end of the junction does not line up with germline, which may come from a read error. V and J are TRBV20-1 and TRBJ2-2; either TRBD1 or TRBD2 may fit D (5 bases each). The germline V gene encodes CDR1 DFQATT and CDR2 SNEGSKA (reference sequence). The CDR3 is 13 amino acids. The CDR3 protein is CSTDTTNTGELVF. The CDR3 coding sequence is TGCAGCACGGACACCACGAACACCGGGGAGCTGGTTTTT.

The V gene is TRBV20-1, the J gene TRBJ1-1, with D unresolved. V lost 5 bases and J 0 bases, leaving 10 bases between the germline ends. The CDR3 runs 13 residues. CDR1 is DFQATT and CDR2 is SNEGSKA in the germline V gene (reference sequence). DNA of the CDR3: TGCAGTGCTGATGAGTTTATGAACACTGAAGCTTTCTTT. Amino acids: CSADEFMNTEAFF.

CDR3 DNA sequence: TGCAGTGCCGTGGGGCGAAGAGGGTACGAGCAGTACTTC. This sequence encodes CSAVGRRGYEQYF. The chain joins TRBV20-1 to TRBJ2-7; D is tentatively TRBD1 or TRBD2 (5 bases each). Trimming removed 6 bases at V and 4 bases at J, with 16 bases between. Germline CDR1 is DFQATT and CDR2 is SNEGSKA (reference sequence). The CDR3 is 13 amino acids.

This clonotype ranks as medium-sized. The genes are TRBV7-6 and TRBJ1-1; 10 nucleotides match TRBD1. Germline CDR1 is SGHVS and CDR2 is FNYEAQ. Trimming removed 6 bases from V and 7 bases from J; junction bases left unmatched: 8. The CDR3 sequence is 14 residues long. The CDR3: CASRWDRGKGEAFF. CDR3 sequence (DNA): TGTGCCAGCAGGTGGGACAGGGGAAAGGGTGAAGCTTTCTTT.

This clonotype counts as medium-sized. The gene calls are TRBV30 and TRBJ1-1, with 7 bases lining up with TRBD1. Germline V CDR1 and CDR2: GTSNPN, SVGIG (reference sequence). J gave up 3 bases and V 0 bases, and 4 bases lay outside the gene matches. The CDR3 is 14 residues long. CDR3: CAWSVGQGDTEAFF. The CDR3 DNA reads TGTGCCTGGAGTGTCGGGCAGGGGGACACTGAAGCTTTCTTT.

By sample fraction, this clonotype is large. This chain uses TRBV5-5 with TRBJ1-1, with 10 bases lining up with TRBD1. This CDR3 contains 16 residues. With V trimmed by 4 bases and J by 0 bases, 6 bases remained unmatched. The germline V gene encodes CDR1 SGHKS and CDR2 YYEKEE (reference sequence). CDR3 residues: CASSTRDRGMNTEAFF. CDR3 in DNA: TGTGCCAGCAGCACACGGGACAGGGGAATGAACACTGAAGCTTTCTTT. The whole variable domain, remainder taken from reference TRBV5-5 and TRBJ1-1, is DAGVTQSPTHLIKTRGQQVTLRCSPISGHKSVSWYQQVLGQGPQFIFQYYEKEERGRGNFPDRFSARQFPNYSSELNVNALLLGDSALYLCASSTRDRGMNTEAFFGQGTRLTVV.

This clonotype was recorded only once. This may be a read error, as it is one base from a much larger clone. The chain links TRBV19 to TRBJ2-7, with D unclear. Germline values: CDR1 LNHDA, CDR2 SQIVND (reference sequence). The CDR3 is made up of 14 amino acids. The CDR3 DNA follows: TGTGCCAGTAGTGGGATAGGCGGAGCCTACGAGCAGCACTTC. It specifies CASSGIGGAYEQHF.

This clonotype was seen only a few times. This chain joins TRBV19 and TRBJ1-5, with D possibly being TRBD1 (5 bases). Per germline, CDR1 LNHDA and CDR2 SQIVND (reference sequence). With 1 base removed from V and 7 bases from J, the gap between germline ends came to 14 bases. There are 15 residues in the CDR3. Written as DNA, the CDR3 is TGTGCCAGTAGTATAGGGATAGGGGTAGGACAGCCCCAGCATTTT. Translated, it gives CASSIGIGVGQPQHF.

In this sample, this clonotype is medium-sized. This sequence joins TRBV27 and TRBJ1-5; the D gene is possibly TRBD1 (5 bases). Per germline, CDR1 MNHEY and CDR2 SMNVEV (reference sequence). Trimming stripped 7 bases from V and 7 bases from J, with 17 bases between. The CDR3 is 14 residues long. CDR3 sequence: CASMAWDGGQPQHF. The CDR3 coding sequence is TGTGCCAGCATGGCATGGGATGGGGGACAGCCCCAGCATTTT.

This clonotype is classed as medium-sized. V and J are TRBV2 and TRBJ2-2, with a tentative D call TRBD1 (6 bases). Germline V gene data show CDR1 as SNHLY and CDR2 as FYNNEI. This CDR3 spans 13 amino acids. Trimming removed 10 bases from V and 8 bases from J, with 17 bases in between. The CDR3 region has the DNA TGTGCCACTCGCTCAGGGGTGCGGGGGGAGCTGTTTTTT. Translation gives CATRSGVRGELFF. The variable domain in full, with the rest retrieved from reference TRBV2 and TRBJ2-2, is EPEVTQTPSHQVTQMGQEVILRCVPISNHLYFYWYRQILGQKVEFLVSFYNNEISEKSEIFDDQFSVERPDGSNFTLKIRSTKLEDSAMYFCATRSGVRGELFFGEGSRLTVL.

This clonotype is classed as medium-sized. This sequence joins TRBV28 and TRBJ2-7; possibly TRBD2 for D (5 bases). Trimming stripped 2 bases from V and 3 bases from J, with 5 bases between. Germline-derived CDR1 and CDR2 are MDHEN and SYDVKM. This CDR3 comprises 12 residues. CDR3: CASSLDYYEQYF. The CDR3 nucleotides read TGTGCCAGCAGTTTAGACTACTACGAGCAGTACTTC. The complete variable domain, with remaining parts taken from reference TRBV28 and TRBJ2-7, reads DVKVTQSSRYLVKRTGEKVFLECVQDMDHENMFWYRQDPGLGLRLIYFSYDVKMKEKGDIPEGYSVSREKKERFSLILESASTNQTSMYLCASSLDYYEQYFGPGTRLTVT.

This clonotype is termed medium-sized. The V gene is TRBV5-5, the J gene TRBJ2-7; D uncertain. V was clipped by 2 bases and J by 5 bases, with 14 bases between them. The CDR3 extends over 14 amino acids. Germline-derived CDR1 and CDR2 are SGHKS and YYEKEE (reference sequence). The chain's CDR3 is CASSFLGNADEQYF. CDR3 sequence (DNA): TGTGCCAGCAGCTTCCTAGGGAACGCGGACGAGCAGTACTTC.

This clonotype is large (0.1 to 1%) by share. CDR3 region: CASSKLKQAGRYTDTQYF. Here the CDR3 DNA reads TGTGCCAGCAGCAAACTGAAACAGGCAGGGCGTTACACAGATACGCAGTATTTT. The chain carries TRBV21-1 and TRBJ2-3; TRBD1 is taken as the D call from the table, unchecked against the DNA. TRBV21-1 is deemed a pseudogene. The CDR3 loop spans 18 amino acids.

This clonotype is categorized as medium-sized. This chain uses TRBV12-3 or TRBV12-4 with TRBJ2-7, with D perhaps TRBD2 (5 bases). CDR3 length: 17 amino acids. The V end lost 5 bases, the J end lost 0 bases, and 20 bases lay between the germline ends. Here the CDR3 reads CASSHTSRMLASYEQYF. CDR3 in DNA: TGTGCCAGCAGTCACACGAGCCGGATGCTAGCCTCCTACGAGCAGTACTTC.

This clonotype rates as medium-sized. The V gene is TRBV19, the J gene TRBJ2-4; tentative D call: TRBD1 (6 bases). The germline V gene encodes CDR1 LNHDA and CDR2 SQIVND (reference sequence). The length of the CDR3 is 14 residues. Trimming cost V 5 bases and J 6 bases, with 14 bases left between them. The CDR3 nucleotides are TGTGCCAGTAGTCCTCCCGGGACAACAAACATTCAGTACTTC. It yields the protein CASSPPGTTNIQYF.

This clonotype qualifies as large. V gene TRBV24-1 combines with J gene TRBJ2-3, with D maybe TRBD2 (5 bases). Trimming stripped 4 bases from V and 2 bases from J, with 9 bases between. In germline, CDR1 is KGHDR, CDR2 SFDVKD. The CDR3 contains 14 residues. The CDR3 region is CATSERGITDTQYF. As DNA, the CDR3 is TGTGCCACCAGTGAAAGAGGGATCACAGATACGCAGTATTTT.

Within the sample, this clonotype is medium-sized. V gene TRBV27 combines with J gene TRBJ2-3; the D is unclear. Germline V CDR1 and CDR2: MNHEY, SMNVEV (reference sequence). The CDR3 length is 12 residues. The germline V and J ends were trimmed by 0 bases and 6 bases, with 4 bases remaining between them. CDR3 in DNA: TGTGCCAGCAGTTTATCACCGGATACGCAGTATTTT. This gives the protein CASSLSPDTQYF.

This clonotype is medium-sized (0.01 to 0.1%) within its sample. The CDR3 loop reads CASSFRTSGETQYF. CDR3 DNA: TGTGCCAGCAGTTTTCGGACTAGCGGGGAGACCCAGTACTTC. V is TRBV28 and J is TRBJ2-5; 11 nucleotides align to TRBD2. The trim removed 3 bases at V and 5 bases at J, leaving 2 bases unmatched. The CDR3 consists of 14 residues. Germline V gene data show CDR1 as MDHEN and CDR2 as SYDVKM. The full variable domain, rest sourced from reference TRBV28 and TRBJ2-5, is DVKVTQSSRYLVKRTGEKVFLECVQDMDHENMFWYRQDPGLGLRLIYFSYDVKMKEKGDIPEGYSVSREKKERFSLILESASTNQTSMYLCASSFRTSGETQYFGPGTRLLVL.

By its share, this clonotype is medium-sized (0.01 to 0.1%). The chain couples TRBV20-1 to TRBJ2-2, with D maybe TRBD1 (6 bases). Germline CDR1 and CDR2: DFQATT and SNEGSKA (reference sequence). The V end lost 4 bases, the J end lost 4 bases, and 10 bases lay between the germline ends. The CDR3 has 13 residues. CDR3 DNA: TGCAGTGCTACTGGACAGTTCACCGGGGAGCTGTTTTTT. It translates to CSATGQFTGELFF.

This clonotype is classed as large. This sequence joins TRBV28 and TRBJ2-1, with TRBD1 matching over 7 bases. Unmatched junction bases numbered 8, after V lost 7 bases and J lost 2 bases. There are 15 residues in the CDR3. Germline values: CDR1 MDHEN, CDR2 SYDVKM. The CDR3 sequence is CASTLIQGAYNEQFF. Written as DNA, the CDR3 is TGTGCCAGCACCCTAATTCAGGGGGCCTACAATGAGCAGTTCTTC.

This clonotype ranks as medium-sized. The chain links TRBV12-3 or TRBV12-4 to TRBJ2-7; 8 bases map to TRBD1. Germline trimming cut 5 bases from V and 1 base from J; bases unmatched to any gene: 7. The CDR3 contains 15 residues. CDR3 sequence: CASSNLQGGSYEQYF. CDR3 sequence (DNA): TGTGCCAGCAGTAACCTACAGGGGGGTTCCTACGAGCAGTACTTC.

This clonotype was found a few times. This chain joins TRBV28 and TRBJ2-2; TRBD2 is a possible D gene (6 bases). Trimming left V 5 bases short and J 0 bases short, with 10 bases between. Germline V CDR1 and CDR2: MDHEN, SYDVKM. The CDR3 contains 15 residues. CDR3 sequence: CASSELASNTGELFF. CDR3 nucleotide sequence: TGTGCCAGCAGTGAACTAGCCTCGAACACCGGGGAGCTGTTTTTT.

This clonotype is large within its sample. The rearrangement links TRBV29-1 to TRBJ1-5; 7 bases are a match to TRBD1. V was pared by 4 bases and J by 1 base, with 7 bases of the junction left unmatched. CDR3 size: 15 residues. CDR1 is SQVTM and CDR2 is ANQGSEA in the germline V gene. The CDR3 spells CSVADRGRSNQPQHF. The CDR3 coding sequence is TGCAGCGTTGCGGATAGGGGGCGAAGCAATCAGCCCCAGCATTTT. Using reference TRBV29-1 and TRBJ1-5 for the parts outside the CDR3, the full variable domain is SAVISQKPSRDICQRGTSLTIQCQVDSQVTMMFWYRQQPGQSLTLIATANQGSEATYESGFVIDKFPISRPNLTFSTLTVSNMSPEDSSIYLCSVADRGRSNQPQHFGDGTRLSIL.

In its sample, this clonotype ranks as large. This chain connects TRBV28 to TRBJ1-2; 12 bases are shared with TRBD1. Losses at the gene ends were 6 bases for V and 0 bases for J; bases not matched to a gene: 8. Looked up from germline, CDR1 is MDHEN and CDR2 is SYDVKM. The length of the CDR3 is 17 residues. CDR3 in DNA: TGTGCCAGCAGCTTCCGGGACAGGGGGCAACCTAACTATGGCTACACCTTC. Translation: CASSFRDRGQPNYGYTF.

This clonotype is large (0.1 to 1%). This chain links TRBV28 with TRBJ2-7; a possible D gene is TRBD1 (6 bases). Germline V CDR1 and CDR2: MDHEN, SYDVKM. Trimming took 3 bases from V and 7 from J, leaving 16 bases between them. The CDR3 runs to 14 residues. The CDR3 nucleotides read TGTGCCAGCAGTTTGAGGCAGGGGAGTAAAGAGCAGTACTTC. Protein product: CASSLRQGSKEQYF.

This clonotype is categorized as large (0.1 to 1%). V usage is TRBV7-9 and J usage is TRBJ2-3; D is unresolved. The CDR3 loop spans 14 amino acids. CDR1 and CDR2 (germline): SEHNR, FQNEAQ (reference sequence). V lost 1 base and J lost 2, with 7 bases in between. CDR3 sequence (DNA): TGTGCCAGCAGCTTAGAGGGCACCACAGATACGCAGTATTTT. Its protein is CASSLEGTTDTQYF.

This clonotype rates as medium-sized. This chain joins TRBV11-2 and TRBJ1-5; D perhaps matches TRBD1 (6 bases). Germline V gives CDR1 SGHAT, CDR2 FQNNGV. The CDR3 contains 16 residues. Trimming cost V 5 bases and J 4 bases, with 18 bases left between them. CDR3 residues: CASSMSVGGPNQPQHF. CDR3 nucleotides: TGTGCCAGCAGCATGTCTGTGGGGGGCCCTAATCAGCCCCAGCATTTT.

The count of this clonotype is one. A much larger clone is a single base away; this may be a read error. V gene TRBV2 combines with J gene TRBJ2-2; 11 nucleotides align to TRBD2. The CDR3 has 16 residues. Germline V CDR1 and CDR2: SNHLY, FYNNEI. The CDR3: CASGEGTSGLGGELFF. The CDR3 DNA sequence: TGTGCCAGCGGTGAAGGGACTAGCGGCTTAGGCGGGGAGCTGTTTTTT.

Within the sample, this clonotype is medium-sized (0.01 to 0.1%). The V gene is TRBV6-2 or TRBV6-3, the J gene TRBJ2-1; 8 bases agree with TRBD1. Germline V gene lookup returns CDR1 MNHEY and CDR2 SVGEGT. V shed 7 bases, J shed 10 bases, and the junction held 18 bases outside the gene matches. CDR3 length equals 16 residues. This chain's CDR3 is CASTQLWQGAGGEQFF. As DNA, the CDR3 is TGTGCCAGCACCCAATTATGGCAGGGGGCAGGTGGCGAGCAGTTCTTC.

This clonotype is termed large. The chain is built from TRBV7-2 and TRBJ2-1; possibly TRBD2 for D (5 bases). V was shortened by 2 bases and J by 8 bases, with 10 bases between the two germline ends. This CDR3 has 13 residues. CDR1 is SGHTA, CDR2 FQGNSA, per germline. CDR3: CASSLIAADEQFF. CDR3 DNA sequence: TGTGCCAGCAGCTTAATTGCAGCGGATGAGCAGTTCTTC.

By share, this clonotype counts as medium-sized. V usage is TRBV24-1 and J usage is TRBJ2-5; D may be TRBD2 (6 bases). Germline-derived CDR1 and CDR2 are KGHDR and SFDVKD. There are 13 residues in the CDR3. V gave up 5 bases and J gave up 1 base, with 7 bases separating them. The CDR3 sequence: CATSAGVQETQYF. The CDR3 nucleotides are TGTGCCACCAGTGCGGGGGTCCAAGAGACCCAGTACTTC.